The source of this TCR beta chain is a study of neoadjuvant anti-PD-1 for oral cavity cancer. On the study more broadly: Most patients had three to four biweekly doses of 3 mg/kg nivolumab before resection.

Time point of the sample: after neoadjuvant nivolumab, at surgical resection. These newly diagnosed stage II-IVA oral cavity squamous cell carcinoma patients had no prior systemic or radiation treatment. Whole-study results and caveats: Non-responders to neoadjuvant nivolumab had significantly more clonal PBMC T cells than responders.

Six replicates per PBMC sample, mostly from roughly 490 ng of genomic DNA. The protocol was immunoSEQ multiplex PCR, while the TCRdb copy is restricted to in-frame clones and leaves out a portion. The sample lists 10,000 to 15,000 clones; less than 80% were seen once. The V and J ends lost 6 bases and 3 bases, in that order; junction bases with no gene match: 3. The germline V gene has CDR1 MNHNS and CDR2 SASEGT. The CDR3 is made up of 13 amino acids. With regard to this clone: Its target is not known.

The TCR was taken from a person aged 40 to 85 with oral cavity squamous cell carcinoma. The chain employs TRBV6-1 and TRBJ1-2; 8 positions match TRBD1. The material sequenced was PBMCs, taken after nivolumab (anti-PD-1) treatment. CDR3 in DNA: TGTGCCAGCAGGCCGGGACAGGACTATGGCTACACCTTC. Its protein is CASRPGQDYGYTF.